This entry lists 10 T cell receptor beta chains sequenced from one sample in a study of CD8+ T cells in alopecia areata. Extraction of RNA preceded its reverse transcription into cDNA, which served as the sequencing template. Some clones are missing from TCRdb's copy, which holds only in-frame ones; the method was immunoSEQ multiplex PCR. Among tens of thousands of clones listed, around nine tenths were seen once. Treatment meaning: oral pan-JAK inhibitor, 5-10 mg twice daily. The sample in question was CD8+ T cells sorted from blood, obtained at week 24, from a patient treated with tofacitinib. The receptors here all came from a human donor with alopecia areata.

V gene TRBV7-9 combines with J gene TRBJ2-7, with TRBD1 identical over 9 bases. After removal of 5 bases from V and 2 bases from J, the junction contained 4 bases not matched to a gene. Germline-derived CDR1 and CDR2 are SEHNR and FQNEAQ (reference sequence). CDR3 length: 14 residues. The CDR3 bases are TGTGCCAGCAGCGGACGGGACAGGGCCTACGAGCAGTACTTC. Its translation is CASSGRDRAYEQYF. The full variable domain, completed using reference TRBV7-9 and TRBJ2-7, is DTGVSQNPRHKITKRGQNVTFRCDPISEHNRLYWYRQTLGQGPEFLTYFQNEAQLEKSRLLSDRFSAERPKGSFSTLEIQRTEQGDSAMYLCASSGRDRAYEQYFGPGTRLTVT.

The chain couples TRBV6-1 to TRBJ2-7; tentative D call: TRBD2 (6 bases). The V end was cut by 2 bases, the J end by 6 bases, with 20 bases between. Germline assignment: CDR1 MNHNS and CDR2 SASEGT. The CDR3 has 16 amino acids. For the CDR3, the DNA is TGTGCCAGCAGTGAATACGTAGGAGGGCCCCCTCCCGAGCAGTACTTC. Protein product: CASSEYVGGPPPEQYF.

This CDR3 reads CASSPLRSYNEQFF. DNA for the CDR3: TGTGCCAGCAGTCCCCTTAGATCCTACAATGAGCAGTTCTTC. The chain has TRBV28 and TRBJ2-1; D is uncertain. The germline gives CDR1 MDHEN, CDR2 SYDVKM. The length of the CDR3 is 14 residues. Trimming shortened V by 5 bases and J by 1 base, and 9 bases separated the two germline ends.

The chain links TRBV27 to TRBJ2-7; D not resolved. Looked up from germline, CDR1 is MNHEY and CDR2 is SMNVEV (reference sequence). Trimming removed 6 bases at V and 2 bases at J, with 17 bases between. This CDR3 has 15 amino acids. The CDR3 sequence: CASRETGSHPYEQYF. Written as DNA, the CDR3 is TGTGCCAGCAGGGAGACTGGTAGCCACCCCTACGAGCAGTACTTC.

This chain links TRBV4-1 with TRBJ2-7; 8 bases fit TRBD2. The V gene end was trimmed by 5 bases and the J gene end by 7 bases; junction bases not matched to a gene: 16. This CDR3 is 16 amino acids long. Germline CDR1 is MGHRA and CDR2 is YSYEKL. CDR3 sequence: CASSSGGNLGTWEQYF. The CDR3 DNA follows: TGCGCCAGCAGCAGCGGGGGAAACCTAGGGACTTGGGAGCAGTACTTC.

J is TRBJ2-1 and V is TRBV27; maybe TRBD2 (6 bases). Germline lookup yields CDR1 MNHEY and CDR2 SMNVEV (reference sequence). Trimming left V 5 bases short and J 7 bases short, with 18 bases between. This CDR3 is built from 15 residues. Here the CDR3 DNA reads TGTGCCAGCAGTGGGCGGGACCGTTCGTGGAATGAGCAGTTCTTC. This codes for CASSGRDRSWNEQFF.

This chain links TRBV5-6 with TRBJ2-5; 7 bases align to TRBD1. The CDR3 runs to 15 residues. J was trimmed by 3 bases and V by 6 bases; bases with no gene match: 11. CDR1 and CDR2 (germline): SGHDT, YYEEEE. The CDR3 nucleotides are TGTGCCAGCACCTCCCTCAGGGACAGCAAAGAGACCCAGTACTTC. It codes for CASTSLRDSKETQYF.

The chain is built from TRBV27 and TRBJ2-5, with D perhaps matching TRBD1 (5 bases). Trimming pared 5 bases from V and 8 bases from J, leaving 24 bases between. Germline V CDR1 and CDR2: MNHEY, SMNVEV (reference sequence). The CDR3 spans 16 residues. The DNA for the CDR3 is TGTGCCAGCAGTATCGCAAACACCCAGGGATACGGCACCCAGTACTTC. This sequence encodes CASSIANTQGYGTQYF.

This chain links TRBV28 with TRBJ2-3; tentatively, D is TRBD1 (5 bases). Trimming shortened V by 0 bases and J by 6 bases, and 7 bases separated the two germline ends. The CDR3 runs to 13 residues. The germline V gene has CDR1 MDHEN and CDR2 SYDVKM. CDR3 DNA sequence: TGTGCCAGCAGTTTATGGGGGCCGGATACGCAGTATTTT. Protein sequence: CASSLWGPDTQYF.

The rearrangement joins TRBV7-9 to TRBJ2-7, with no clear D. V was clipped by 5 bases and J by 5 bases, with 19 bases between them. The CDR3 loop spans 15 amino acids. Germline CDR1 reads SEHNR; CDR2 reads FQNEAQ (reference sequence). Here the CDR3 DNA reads TGTGCCAGCAGCCCCCCTTCAGCGTTTGGTGACGAGCAGTACTTC. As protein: CASSPPSAFGDEQYF.